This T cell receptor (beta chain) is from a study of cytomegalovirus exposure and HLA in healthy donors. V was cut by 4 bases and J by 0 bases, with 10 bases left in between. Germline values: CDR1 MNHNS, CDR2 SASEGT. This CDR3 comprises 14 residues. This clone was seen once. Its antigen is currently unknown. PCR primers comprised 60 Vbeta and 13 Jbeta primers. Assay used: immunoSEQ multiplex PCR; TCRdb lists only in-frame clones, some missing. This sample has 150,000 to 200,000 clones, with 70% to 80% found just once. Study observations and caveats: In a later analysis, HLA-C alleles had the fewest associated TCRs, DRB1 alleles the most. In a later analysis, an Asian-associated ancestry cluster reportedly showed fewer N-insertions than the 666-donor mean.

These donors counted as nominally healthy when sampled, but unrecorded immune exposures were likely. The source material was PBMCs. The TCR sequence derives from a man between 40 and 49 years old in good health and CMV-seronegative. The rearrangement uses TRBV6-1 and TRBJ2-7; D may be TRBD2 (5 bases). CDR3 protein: CASSAGDPSYEQYF. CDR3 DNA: TGTGCCAGCAGTGCCGGGGATCCCTCCTACGAGCAGTACTTC.